The rows below give T cell receptor beta chains drawn from one sample of a study of cytomegalovirus exposure and HLA in healthy donors. Repertoires were generated with immunoSEQ multiplex PCR, while TCRdb's copy carries only in-frame clones and drops some. The data contain some 150,000 clones, 75% to 90% of them singletons. Source material: PBMCs. The source of these receptors is a woman between 45 and 65 years old in good health and CMV-seropositive. The CDR3 runs from the conserved cysteine through the conserved F or W. Fields, in order: clone size, D gene, V gene, J gene, CDR3 protein, CDR3 DNA. D genes are given only for firm matches. Some rows mark clone size as missing; the rest say once, few, many or name a class of expanded clone.

>NA|TRBD1|TRBV25-1|TRBJ2-5
CASSLTGQGGTQYF
TGTGCCAGCAGTCTAACGGGACAGGGGGGGACCCAGTACTTC
>NA|NA|TRBV5-1|TRBJ2-1
CASSLAGGWDNEQFF
TGCGCCAGCAGCTTGGCGGGGGGCTGGGACAATGAGCAGTTCTTC
>NA|TRBD2|TRBV15|TRBJ2-5
CATSRGLAGGQETQYF
TGTGCCACCAGCAGAGGATTAGCGGGGGGGCAGGAGACCCAGTACTTC
>few|TRBD2|TRBV6-1|TRBJ2-1
CASSEQAGAGNEQFF
TGTGCCAGCAGTGAGCAAGCGGGAGCTGGAAATGAGCAGTTCTTC
>NA|NA|TRBV29-1|TRBJ2-7
CSVGLQLEQYF
TGCAGCGTTGGACTGCAGTTAGAGCAGTACTTC
>NA|TRBD2|TRBV13|TRBJ2-1
CASSSTSHNEQFF
TGTGCCAGCAGCTCGACTAGCCACAATGAGCAGTTCTTC
>NA|NA|TRBV19|TRBJ1-4
CASSNAGAPNEKLFF
TGTGCCAGTAGTAACGCAGGGGCTCCTAATGAAAAACTGTTTTTT
>NA|NA|TRBV4-3|TRBJ1-1
CASSQERGRGTEAFF
TGCGCCAGCAGCCAAGAGCGAGGACGGGGCACTGAAGCTTTCTTT
>NA|TRBD2|TRBV29-1|TRBJ2-1
CSVDGLDDEQFF
TGCAGCGTTGACGGACTAGACGATGAGCAGTTCTTC
>NA|NA|TRBV6-6|TRBJ1-4
CASIQDMANEKLFF
TGTGCCAGCATCCAGGACATGGCTAATGAAAAACTGTTTTTT
>NA|NA|TRBV28|TRBJ1-2
CASRPGTFNYGYTF
TGTGCCAGCAGACCTGGGACATTCAACTATGGCTACACCTTC
>few|TRBD2|TRBV2|TRBJ2-1
CASRGGDEQFF
TGTGCCAGCAGGGGAGGGGATGAGCAGTTCTTC
>NA|TRBD1|TRBV6-5|TRBJ2-7
CASSAQGAHNEQYF
TGTGCCAGCAGTGCCCAGGGGGCTCACAACGAGCAGTACTTC
>NA|NA|TRBV19|TRBJ1-1
CASNREGDTEAFF
TGTGCCAGTAATCGGGAGGGGGACACTGAAGCTTTCTTT
>NA|TRBD1|TRBV28|TRBJ2-7
CASSFPPTGGWEQYF
TGTGCCAGCAGTTTCCCCCCGACAGGGGGGTGGGAGCAGTACTTC
>NA|NA|TRBV2|TRBJ1-5
CASGAPRSRDFQPQHF
TGTGCCAGCGGGGCCCCAAGGAGCAGGGATTTTCAGCCCCAGCATTTT
>NA|NA|TRBV7-9|TRBJ2-5
CASSPGQGGQETQYF
TGTGCCAGCAGCCCAGGACAGGGAGGGCAAGAGACCCAGTACTTC
>NA|TRBD1|TRBV28|TRBJ1-1
CASRVVEGAEDTEAFF
TGTGCCAGCAGGGTGGTGGAGGGGGCTGAGGACACTGAAGCTTTCTTT
>NA|TRBD1|TRBV11-1|TRBJ1-3
CASSFDRAGNTIYF
TGTGCCAGCAGCTTCGACAGGGCTGGAAACACCATATATTTT
>NA|TRBD1|TRBV5-1|TRBJ1-3
CASSSGQSGNTIYF
TGCGCCAGCAGCTCGGGACAGTCTGGAAACACCATATATTTT
>NA|NA|TRBV5-1|TRBJ1-6
CASSIRSSYNSPLHF
TGCGCCAGCAGCATCCGGAGCTCCTATAATTCACCCCTCCACTTT
>NA|TRBD1|TRBV7-9|TRBJ1-1
CASSLGQGNTEAFF
TGTGCCAGCAGCCTCGGACAGGGAAACACTGAAGCTTTCTTT
>NA|TRBD2|TRBV28|TRBJ2-3
CASSLAGAGDTQYF
TGTGCCAGCTCTTTAGCGGGAGCGGGAGATACGCAGTATTTT
>NA|TRBD1|TRBV15|TRBJ1-6
CATSLDRGGSPLHF
TGTGCCACCAGCTTAGACAGGGGAGGCTCACCCCTCCACTTT
>NA|NA|TRBV7-2|TRBJ2-5
CASSLTRETQYF
TGTGCCAGCAGCCTGACGAGGGAGACCCAGTACTTC
>NA|TRBD1|TRBV28|TRBJ1-2
CASSPWDRGLYGYTF
TGTGCCAGCAGTCCTTGGGACAGGGGGCTTTATGGCTACACCTTC
>NA|TRBD2|TRBV29-1|TRBJ2-3
CSVGEERGYNTDTQYF
TGCAGCGTTGGAGAGGAGCGGGGATACAACACAGATACGCAGTATTTT
>NA|TRBD2|TRBV2|TRBJ2-1
CASSVRLAGVVNNEQFF
TGTGCCAGCAGTGTCAGACTAGCGGGAGTGGTTAACAATGAGCAGTTCTTC
>NA|TRBD2|TRBV30|TRBJ2-1
CAWSWREGNEQFF
TGTGCCTGGAGCTGGCGGGAGGGCAATGAGCAGTTCTTC
>NA|TRBD1|TRBV5-1|TRBJ1-1
CASSLQQGEGMDTEAFF
TGCGCCAGCAGCTTGCAGCAGGGGGAAGGGATGGACACTGAAGCTTTCTTT
>NA|NA|TRBV4-3|TRBJ1-3
CASSPTDSGNTIYF
TGCGCCAGCAGCCCGACGGACAGCGGAAACACCATATATTTT
>NA|NA|TRBV11-3|TRBJ2-3
CASSVGGDGDTQYF
TGTGCCAGCAGCGTAGGGGGGGATGGAGATACGCAGTATTTT
>NA|NA|TRBV13|TRBJ1-2
CASSSPYRDNYGYTF
TGTGCCAGCAGCTCTCCTTACCGGGATAACTATGGCTACACCTTC
>few|NA|TRBV19|TRBJ1-1
CASTSGGRTYNTEAFF
TGTGCCAGTACCTCAGGAGGGAGAACGTATAATACTGAAGCTTTCTTT
>NA|NA|TRBV19|TRBJ2-3
CASSLLSTDTQYF
TGTGCCAGTAGTCTCCTAAGCACAGATACGCAGTATTTT
>NA|TRBD1|TRBV30|TRBJ1-2
CAWTRDRGYGYTF
TGTGCCTGGACCCGGGACAGGGGGTATGGCTACACCTTC
>NA|TRBD1|TRBV6-1|TRBJ2-1
CASSPTGDEQFF
TGTGCCAGCAGTCCGACAGGGGATGAGCAGTTCTTC
>NA|NA|TRBV7-3|TRBJ2-1
CASSLDSSSYNEQFF
TGTGCCAGCAGCTTGGACAGCAGCTCCTACAATGAGCAGTTCTTC
>NA|NA|TRBV10-3|TRBJ2-7
CAYLVGQGPNMGEQYF
TGTGCCTACCTCGTCGGTCAGGGCCCCAACATGGGCGAGCAGTACTTC
>NA|TRBD1|TRBV25-1|TRBJ1-4
CASSSGTGYEKLFF
TGTGCCAGCAGTTCCGGGACAGGGTATGAAAAACTGTTTTTT
>NA|TRBD2|TRBV7-9|TRBJ2-7
CASSLAAAGGYEQYF
TGTGCCAGCAGCTTAGCAGCAGCGGGAGGCTACGAGCAGTACTTC
>NA|TRBD1|TRBV7-8|TRBJ2-3
CASSLRPGTGGDTQYF
TGTGCCAGCAGCCTCCGTCCCGGGACAGGGGGAGATACGCAGTATTTT
>once|NA|TRBV6-6|TRBJ1-1
CASSYIQIESEAFF
TGTGCCAGCAGTTACATTCAGATTGAATCCGAAGCTTTCTTT
>NA|NA|TRBV19|TRBJ2-1
CASNSGTHYNEQFF
TGTGCCAGTAATTCCGGGACACACTACAATGAGCAGTTCTTC
>NA|TRBD1|TRBV4-2|TRBJ1-2
CASSLWDSPSNYGYTF
TGTGCCAGCAGCCTGTGGGACAGCCCCTCTAACTATGGCTACACCTTC
>NA|NA|TRBV7-9|TRBJ1-3
CASSFGYSGNTIYF
TGTGCCAGCAGCTTCGGGTACTCTGGAAACACCATATATTTT
>NA|NA|TRBV13|TRBJ2-7
CASSLGRSDEQYF
TGTGCCAGCAGCTTAGGCCGGAGCGACGAGCAGTACTTC